The entry below gives a single T cell receptor beta chain sequence along with its context. Its target is not known. Using immunoSEQ multiplex PCR, the repertoire was profiled, and TCRdb retains in-frame clones only, with some absent. The sample holds 90,000 to 130,000 clones, around nine tenths seen once. The sample originates from a study of T cell responses to AZD1222 COVID-19 vaccine. The study, taken as a whole, reports: Repertoires in all cases were sampled only once the peak T cell response had passed.

This TCR came from an adult in good health. This specimen consisted of peripheral blood, obtained on day 0 of AZD1222 vaccination.

CDR3 sequence: CASSPSVNTEAFF. The DNA for the CDR3 is TGTGCCAGCAGTCCATCAGTGAACACTGAAGCTTTCTTT. The chain links TRBV27 to TRBJ1-1; unclear D gene. V dropped 5 bases and J dropped 0 bases, with 7 bases sitting between them. This CDR3 is built from 13 residues. Germline V gene lookup returns CDR1 MNHEY and CDR2 SMNVEV (reference sequence).